The entry below describes one T cell receptor beta chain. Its specificity is not known. The sample comes from a study of EBV T-cell therapy then PD-1 blockade in nasopharyngeal carcinoma. Treatment denoted: AdE1-LMPpoly-expanded autologous EBV-specific T-cell therapy followed by anti-PD-1 nivolumab. With V trimmed by 5 bases and J by 0 bases, 6 bases remained unmatched. Germline V CDR1 and CDR2: SGHTA, FQGNSA. The CDR3 is made up of 16 amino acids. The data were produced by immunoSEQ multiplex PCR, yet TCRdb's version contains in-frame clones alone and is incomplete. The data hold 15,000 to 20,000 clones, with approximately 80% observed a single time.

The sequences come from CD8+ T cells from blood, collected at day 0 from a patient whose treatment included autologous EBV-specific T cells and nivolumab. The origin of this receptor is a man between 35 and 55 years old with nasopharyngeal carcinoma. This chain joins TRBV7-2 and TRBJ1-4; 7 bases map to TRBD1. The CDR3 protein is CASSHWDSTTNEKLFF. The CDR3 bases are TGTGCCAGCAGCCACTGGGACAGCACAACTAATGAAAAACTGTTTTTT.